These T cell receptor beta chains were read from a single sample in a study of regulatory T cells in long-lasting Graves disease. TCRdb re-derived calls from the multiplex PCR reads in MiXCR, one entry per CDR3 protein. The table lists about 470,000 distinct CDR3 sequences, around 16% of them singletons. These records were also assigned to another study, of T cells in Graves' hyperthyroidism and ophthalmopathy.

The sequenced sample was peripheral blood mononuclear cells (PBMCs), obtained at new diagnosis, from a patient treated with antithyroid drugs. Receptor source: a man aged 35 to 55 with Graves disease. Each CDR3 is given without its conserved first and last residue. D genes are given only for firm matches.

d_gene	j_gene	v_gene	CDR3aa
.	TRBJ2-3	TRBV11-2	ASSLRGDGTDTQY
.	TRBJ1-1	TRBV30	AWSVSQGRKAF
TRBD2	TRBJ2-2	TRBV7-2	ASSLAIPGLARTGELF
.	TRBJ2-7	TRBV18	ASSQAPGPYEQY
.	TRBJ2-2	TRBV2	ASSDGTNTGELF
TRBD1	TRBJ1-4	TRBV5-5	ASSLRQGISEKLF
.	TRBJ2-7	TRBV7-9	ASSLAGQRYEQY
TRBD1	TRBJ1-5	TRBV24-1	ATSDETGTGMWPQH
.	TRBJ2-7	TRBV12-3/TRBV12-4	ASSLADGNYEQY
TRBD1	TRBJ2-7	TRBV2	ASRPTGTGYEQY
TRBD2	TRBJ2-7	TRBV6-1	ASSALAGDEQY
TRBD2	TRBJ2-2	TRBV5-4	ASSKGLAGGPTGELF
.	TRBJ1-2	TRBV9	ASSTTNSYT
TRBD2	TRBJ2-1	TRBV7-2	ASRRTSWEQF
.	TRBJ2-3	TRBV7-8	ASSLGLGSTDTQY
TRBD2	TRBJ2-1	TRBV12-3/TRBV12-4	ASSLGVGPAGWGEQF
.	TRBJ2-2	TRBV30	AWSGGPGTGELF
TRBD2	TRBJ2-1	TRBV5-1	ASSLTGGTSANEQF
.	TRBJ1-2	TRBV5-1	ASSLDANYGYT
.	TRBJ2-1	TRBV7-2	ASSLQAASYNEQF